Presented here are 22 T cell receptor beta chains from one specimen sequenced in a study of cytomegalovirus exposure and HLA in healthy donors (dated by TCRdb to 2017 to 2019). The library was generated by the immunoSEQ multiplex PCR assay. A mixture of 60 forward primers for TCR Vbeta segments and 13 reverse primers for TCR Jbeta segments was used in the multiplex PCR. TCRdb re-hosts the immuneACCESS table, in-frame sequences only. Its copies lack some clones; in the studies checked, an unresolved V gene accounts for under half of them, and the cause for the rest is not known. The sample table records 90,000 to 110,000 clones; approximately 79% of these occur just once. The top ten clonotypes cover about 6.9% of the sample. Sequenced material: PBMCs. These TCRs come from a man in his thirties or forties in good health and CMV-seropositive.

The V call is TRBV5-4, the J call TRBJ1-1, with D possibly matching TRBD1 (6 bases). This CDR3 region has 16 residues. Germline assignment: CDR1 SGHNT and CDR2 YYREEE (reference sequence). Trimming took 1 base from V and 3 from J, leaving 16 bases between them. The CDR3 loop is CASSLWGGRVDTEAFF. Written as DNA, the CDR3 is TGTGCCAGCAGCTTGTGGGGGGGCAGGGTAGACACTGAAGCTTTCTTT.

The V gene is TRBV5-5, the J gene TRBJ2-1; D is perhaps TRBD1 (6 bases). This CDR3 region has 11 residues. V lost 2 bases and J 14 bases, leaving 11 bases between the germline ends. Looked up from germline, CDR1 is SGHKS and CDR2 is YYEKEE (reference sequence). The DNA of the CDR3 is TGTGCCAGCAGCTTATTTTCAGGGGAGTTCTTC. Encoded protein: CASSLFSGEFF.

Here the CDR3 DNA reads TGTGCCAGCTCAACCGAGACAGGCACAGATACGCAGTATTTT. Its protein is CASSTETGTDTQYF. This chain joins TRBV18 and TRBJ2-3; D perhaps matches TRBD1 (5 bases). Deletions cut 5 bases from V and 1 base from J, with 10 bases between. The CDR3 loop spans 14 amino acids. The germline V gene has CDR1 KGHSH and CDR2 LQKENI.

The chain employs TRBV5-1 and TRBJ1-2; 7 bases agree with TRBD1. After removal of 0 bases from V and 4 bases from J, the junction contained 6 bases not matched to a gene. Germline V gene sequence: CDR1 SGHRS, CDR2 YFSETQ. The CDR3 consists of 15 residues. Written as DNA, the CDR3 is TGCGCCAGCAGCTTGGGGGGAGACAGGGCCTATGGCTACACCTTC. The encoded protein is CASSLGGDRAYGYTF.

This rearrangement joins TRBV19 to TRBJ1-4; 9 bases align to TRBD1. There are 16 residues in the CDR3. Trimming cost V 9 bases and J 4 bases; bases outside gene matches: 12. Germline CDR1 and CDR2: LNHDA and SQIVND (reference sequence). The CDR3 bases are TGTGCCAGCCGACCGACAGGGGGTTTTCTTAATGAAAAACTGTTTTTT. Its translation: CASRPTGGFLNEKLFF.

This clone was seen more than once but under ten times. This CDR3 is CASRPRQAATGELFF. The CDR3 DNA follows: TGTGCCAGCAGACCCAGACAGGCCGCCACCGGGGAGCTGTTTTTT. The V call is TRBV6-1, the J call TRBJ2-2, with a tentative D call TRBD1 (6 bases). Between the trimmed V and J ends, which lost 6 bases and 4 bases, there was a span of 15 bases. The CDR3 is 15 residues long. In germline, CDR1 is MNHNS, CDR2 SASEGT.

This chain uses TRBV7-9 with TRBJ2-5; D is possibly TRBD1 (5 bases). The CDR3 totals 14 residues. The germline V gene has CDR1 SEHNR and CDR2 FQNEAQ (reference sequence). The V end lost 2 bases, the J end lost 5 bases, and 12 bases lay between the germline ends. CDR3 region: CASSLPGYGETQYF. The CDR3 coding sequence is TGTGCCAGCAGCTTACCAGGGTACGGGGAGACCCAGTACTTC.

This clone was counted once. This chain links TRBV27 with TRBJ2-7; possibly TRBD1 for D (7 bases). The CDR3 has 15 amino acids. Germline CDR1 is MNHEY and CDR2 is SMNVEV (reference sequence). V lost 2 bases and J 1 base, leaving 12 bases between the germline ends. As DNA, the CDR3 is TGTGCCAGCAGTTTAGGAGGGGGCCCTTCCTACGAGCAGTACTTC. It yields the protein CASSLGGGPSYEQYF.

The V gene is TRBV5-5, the J gene TRBJ1-1, with D possibly matching TRBD1 (6 bases). The V end was cut by 4 bases, the J end by 0 bases, with 13 bases between. The CDR3 is 15 amino acids. The germline gives CDR1 SGHKS, CDR2 YYEKEE (reference sequence). As DNA, the CDR3 is TGTGCCAGCAGCGGATGGGACAACCTGAACACTGAAGCTTTCTTT. Translation: CASSGWDNLNTEAFF.

The chain combines TRBV27 with TRBJ2-7, with 7 nucleotides matching TRBD1. Germline trimming cut 10 bases from V and 4 bases from J; bases unmatched to any gene: 13. The CDR3 covers 14 residues. The germline CDR1 and CDR2 sequences are MNHEY and SMNVEV (reference sequence). The CDR3 DNA is TGTGCCACTGCCCCCGGACAGGTCAGTTACGAGCAGTACTTC. Encoded protein: CATAPGQVSYEQYF.

This sequence joins TRBV6-1 and TRBJ1-5, with D unclear. V was shortened by 1 base and J by 0 bases, with 10 bases between the two germline ends. CDR1 and CDR2 (germline): MNHNS, SASEGT. The CDR3 loop spans 16 amino acids. The CDR3 bases are TGTGCCAGCAGTGAAGTTCCTGACACTAGCAATCAGCCCCAGCATTTT. This translates into CASSEVPDTSNQPQHF.

This sequence joins TRBV7-6 and TRBJ2-1, with 14 bases fitting TRBD2. The junction had 1 base not matched to a gene; V was cut back by 8 bases and J by 4 bases. This CDR3 has 14 amino acids. Germline V gives CDR1 SGHVS, CDR2 FNYEAQ. The CDR3 region is CASGTSGGYNEQFF. The CDR3 DNA reads TGTGCCAGCGGGACTAGCGGGGGTTACAATGAGCAGTTCTTC.

V usage is TRBV5-6 and J usage is TRBJ2-7; the match to TRBD1 covers 8 bases. This CDR3 spans 16 amino acids. Germline loops: CDR1 SGHDT, CDR2 YYEEEE. Losses at the gene ends were 1 base for V and 7 bases for J; bases not matched to a gene: 13. The CDR3 here is CASSLKYVGQAGEQYF. In DNA, the CDR3 is TGTGCCAGCAGCTTGAAATACGTGGGACAGGCGGGTGAGCAGTACTTC.

This chain links TRBV5-1 with TRBJ2-1; 8 nucleotides line up with TRBD2. This CDR3 comprises 18 residues. Germline V gene data show CDR1 as SGHRS and CDR2 as YFSETQ. V lost 2 bases and J lost 1; bases outside the gene matches: 11. CDR3 sequence reads: CASSFSSGGDRSYNEQFF. CDR3 coding DNA: TGCGCCAGCAGCTTCTCCAGCGGGGGCGATCGTTCCTACAATGAGCAGTTCTTC.

This rearrangement joins TRBV27 to TRBJ1-2, with D possibly matching TRBD1 (5 bases). The V end was cut by 4 bases, the J end by 4 bases, with 10 bases between. CDR1 and CDR2 from the germline V gene are MNHEY and SMNVEV (reference sequence). The CDR3 runs 13 residues. CDR3 DNA sequence: TGTGCCAGCAGTTCTACGGGGGGCTATGGCTACACCTTC. Encoded protein: CASSSTGGYGYTF.

The CDR3 is CAVGPGRAYGYTF. CDR3 in DNA: TGTGCCGTAGGACCCGGCAGGGCCTATGGCTACACCTTC. The chain joins TRBV19 to TRBJ1-2; D is perhaps TRBD1 (5 bases). Germline CDR1 LNHDA, CDR2 SQIVND (reference sequence). V was clipped by 11 bases and J by 4 bases, with 17 bases between them. This CDR3 contains 13 residues.

The chain recombines TRBV5-1 with TRBJ2-5, with TRBD2 matching 10 bases. V lost 4 bases, J lost 1 base, and 7 bases stayed unmatched. This CDR3 has 16 residues. Germline assignment: CDR1 SGHRS and CDR2 YFSETQ. This CDR3 is CASSILAGAGQETQYF. CDR3 coding DNA: TGCGCCAGCAGCATTCTAGCGGGGGCGGGCCAAGAGACCCAGTACTTC.

Only one count was recorded for this clone. The chain joins TRBV19 to TRBJ2-5, with TRBD2 matching over 8 bases. The ends lost 5 bases at V and 5 bases at J; junction bases unmatched: 7. The germline CDR1 and CDR2 sequences are LNHDA and SQIVND (reference sequence). CDR3 size: 14 residues. The CDR3 coding sequence is TGTGCCAGTAGTCGGGGTAGCGGGGAGGAGACCCAGTACTTC. Its protein is CASSRGSGEETQYF.

The rearrangement uses TRBV14 and TRBJ1-2; D might be TRBD1 (6 bases). Germline V gene sequence: CDR1 SGHDN, CDR2 FVKESK. This CDR3 spans 15 amino acids. Deletions cut 3 bases from V and 2 bases from J, with 13 bases between. The CDR3 DNA reads TGTGCCAGCAGCCATCAACAGGGTTGGAACTATGGCTACACCTTC. This sequence encodes CASSHQQGWNYGYTF.

The sample holds one count of this clone. This chain connects TRBV2 to TRBJ1-1; 9 bases agree with TRBD1. The CDR3 totals 12 residues. After removal of 11 bases from V and 4 bases from J, the junction contained 5 bases not matched to a gene. Looked up from germline, CDR1 is SNHLY and CDR2 is FYNNEI. The CDR3 spells CAGNRGPTEAFF. CDR3 DNA sequence: TGTGCCGGAAACAGGGGGCCCACTGAAGCTTTCTTT.

V gene TRBV6-6 combines with J gene TRBJ1-4; a weak D match, TRBD1 (5 bases). Trimming stripped 6 bases from V and 10 bases from J, with 15 bases between. There are 13 residues in the CDR3. The germline V gene has CDR1 MNHNY and CDR2 SVGAGI (reference sequence). CDR3 sequence: CASSSGTLGKLFF. The CDR3 DNA is TGTGCCAGCAGCAGCGGGACTTTAGGAAAACTGTTTTTT.

V is TRBV6-1 and J is TRBJ1-2, with 9 bases matching TRBD1. V dropped 7 bases and J dropped 4; count of bases not matched to a gene: 10. The germline gives CDR1 MNHNS, CDR2 SASEGT. The CDR3 has 15 residues. The chain's CDR3 is CASKDYGTGIYGYTF. The CDR3 DNA is TGTGCCAGCAAGGATTATGGGACAGGGATCTATGGCTACACCTTC.